One and the same sample provided the 19 T cell receptor beta chains below, sequenced in a study of cytomegalovirus exposure and HLA in healthy donors (dated by TCRdb to 2015 to 2018). Library preparation employed the immunoSEQ multiplex PCR assay. For the multiplex PCR, a mixture combining 60 forward primers for TCR Vbeta segments and 13 reverse primers for TCR Jbeta segments was used. The table comes from immuneACCESS by way of TCRdb, which keeps in-frame sequences with V and J called. Part of the clones is missing from these tables; in studies checked, under half for an unresolved V gene and the rest for unknown reasons. This sample is represented by fewer than 95,000 clones; 55% to 70% of them were singletons. The top ten hold about 22% of the sample. Sequencing was carried out using PBMCs. These receptor sequences come from a woman aged 45-59 years in good health and CMV-seropositive.

This chain connects TRBV5-1 to TRBJ1-2, with no clear D. The CDR3 totals 15 residues. The V gene lost 7 bases and the J gene lost 4 bases, with 20 bases spanning the gap. Germline assignment: CDR1 SGHRS and CDR2 YFSETQ. This CDR3 reads CASRVAGGEIYGYTF. CDR3 sequence (DNA): TGCGCCAGCCGGGTGGCCGGTGGAGAGATCTATGGCTACACCTTC.

The chain joins TRBV7-3 to TRBJ1-2; 9 bases line up with TRBD1. There are 14 residues in the CDR3. In germline, CDR1 is SGHTA, CDR2 FQGTGA. With 5 bases clipped from V and 4 bases from J, the junction kept 5 bases outside the gene matches. The CDR3 DNA sequence: TGTGCCAGCAGCGTGACAGGGGGTAGCTATGGCTACACCTTC. As protein: CASSVTGGSYGYTF.

This sequence joins TRBV7-2 and TRBJ2-7, with D perhaps matching TRBD1 (6 bases). The CDR3 has 13 residues. Trimming took off 3 bases at V and 3 bases at J, with 9 bases between the two ends. The germline gives CDR1 SGHTA, CDR2 FQGNSA. The CDR3 coding sequence is TGTGCCAGCAGCTTTTCAGGGGTCTACGAGCAGTACTTC. It specifies CASSFSGVYEQYF.

The chain couples TRBV28 to TRBJ1-2; D gene uncertain. With 2 bases removed from V and 4 bases from J, the gap between germline ends came to 11 bases. Per the germline V gene, CDR1 is MDHEN and CDR2 is SYDVKM. The CDR3 runs 14 residues. This CDR3 is CASSLGSGVYGYTF. Written as DNA, the CDR3 is TGTGCCAGCAGTTTAGGGTCCGGGGTCTATGGCTACACCTTC.

This clone was seen a few times. The DNA for the CDR3 is TGTGCCAGCAGTTCCGCGGGACAGGGGAACTACGAGCAGTACTTC. It translates to CASSSAGQGNYEQYF. The rearrangement uses TRBV5-4 and TRBJ2-7, with 10 bases lining up with TRBD1. CDR3 size: 15 residues. Trimming removed 5 bases from V and 3 bases from J; junction bases left unmatched: 8. From germline, CDR1 is SGHNT and CDR2 YYREEE (reference sequence).

The rearrangement links TRBV11-2 to TRBJ1-2; D remains unclear. CDR3 length: 13 amino acids. V dropped 4 bases and J dropped 4 bases, with 10 bases sitting between them. The germline CDR1 and CDR2 sequences are SGHAT and FQNNGV. The CDR3 spells CASSSWASYGYTF. CDR3 nucleotides: TGTGCCAGCAGCTCTTGGGCCTCCTATGGCTACACCTTC.

J is TRBJ1-2 and V is TRBV28; TRBD1 matches 8 bases. The trim removed 8 bases at V and 5 bases at J, leaving 4 bases unmatched. Germline assignment: CDR1 MDHEN and CDR2 SYDVKM. The CDR3 covers 12 residues. In DNA, the CDR3 is TGTGCCAGCTCCGGGACAGGTTATGGCTACACCTTC. Translation: CASSGTGYGYTF.

The CDR3, as DNA: TGTGCCATCAGTGAGTCGCGGGGGAGCTCCTACAATGAGCAGTTCTTC. It is translated as CAISESRGSSYNEQFF. The J gene is TRBJ2-1, the V gene TRBV10-3, with 7 bases aligning to TRBD2. Germline V lookup: CDR1 ENHRY, CDR2 SYGVKD. The length of the CDR3 is 16 residues. The V segment lost 0 bases and the J segment 0 bases; nucleotides outside the gene matches: 2.

This clone was picked up a small number of times. The V call is TRBV19, the J call TRBJ1-1; no firm D call. The V end lost 3 bases, the J end lost 1 base, and 6 bases lay between the germline ends. This CDR3 spans 13 amino acids. The germline V gene has CDR1 LNHDA and CDR2 SQIVND (reference sequence). For the CDR3, the DNA is TGTGCCAGTAGTATTAATTGGAACACTGAAGCTTTCTTT. Its protein product is CASSINWNTEAFF.

This clone was counted only a few times. The genes are TRBV19 and TRBJ2-1, with D tentatively TRBD1 (5 bases). Per the germline V gene, CDR1 is LNHDA and CDR2 is SQIVND (reference sequence). V lost 2 bases to trimming and J lost 6 bases, with 8 bases between them. The CDR3 is made up of 13 amino acids. CDR3 loop: CASSIWQGNEQFF. The CDR3 DNA reads TGTGCCAGTAGTATATGGCAGGGCAATGAGCAGTTCTTC.

This clone has a handful of counts. The chain employs TRBV28 and TRBJ1-2, with D unclear. Trimming cost V 1 base and J 5 bases, with 11 bases left between them. Germline values: CDR1 MDHEN, CDR2 SYDVKM. This CDR3 comprises 14 residues. The chain's CDR3 is CASSLFQAPYGYTF. The CDR3 DNA is TGTGCCAGCAGTTTATTCCAGGCGCCGTATGGCTACACCTTC.

The table lists this clone with a few counts. The gene calls are TRBV28 and TRBJ2-4, with 7 bases fitting TRBD1. There are 14 residues in the CDR3. V lost 5 bases and J lost 12; bases outside the gene matches: 13. Germline loops: CDR1 MDHEN, CDR2 SYDVKM. Here the CDR3 reads CASSLTGLPSSQYF. The CDR3 nucleotides are TGTGCCAGCAGTCTGACAGGGCTCCCCAGTTCTCAGTACTTC. The whole variable domain, remainder taken from reference TRBV28 and TRBJ2-4, is DVKVTQSSRYLVKRTGEKVFLECVQDMDHENMFWYRQDPGLGLRLIYFSYDVKMKEKGDIPEGYSVSREKKERFSLILESASTNQTSMYLCASSLTGLPSSQYFGAGTRLSVL.

This clone showed up just a few times. This chain links TRBV7-9 with TRBJ2-1; a weak D match, TRBD2 (5 bases). Germline V gene sequence: CDR1 SEHNR, CDR2 FQNEAQ (reference sequence). Deletions cut 3 bases from V and 8 bases from J, with 14 bases between. This CDR3 comprises 14 residues. CDR3 nucleotide sequence: TGTGCCAGCAGCTTCAAGGGAGTCGGCGATGAGCAGTTCTTC. Translated: CASSFKGVGDEQFF.

The chain is built from TRBV2 and TRBJ1-1; 9 nucleotides align to TRBD1. V lost 6 bases, J lost 10 bases, and 3 bases stayed unmatched. Per germline, CDR1 SNHLY and CDR2 FYNNEI. The CDR3 loop spans 11 amino acids. The CDR3 here is CASREDRGAFF. CDR3 in DNA: TGTGCCAGCAGGGAGGACAGGGGAGCTTTCTTT. Combining the CDR3 with reference TRBV2 and TRBJ1-1 gives the whole variable domain EPEVTQTPSHQVTQMGQEVILRCVPISNHLYFYWYRQILGQKVEFLVSFYNNEISEKSEIFDDQFSVERPDGSNFTLKIRSTKLEDSAMYFCASREDRGAFFGQGTRLTVV.

This rearrangement joins TRBV2 to TRBJ1-4, with 12 bases aligning to TRBD1. The CDR3 extends over 14 amino acids. J lost 14 bases, V lost 3 bases, and 7 bases had no gene match. Germline CDR1 reads SNHLY; CDR2 reads FYNNEI. This chain's CDR3 is CASSDGTGGGLLFF. The CDR3, as DNA: TGTGCCAGCAGTGATGGGACAGGGGGCGGCCTTCTGTTTTTT.

The rearrangement joins TRBV28 to TRBJ2-3, with TRBD2 matching over 13 bases. The CDR3 totals 18 residues. Germline CDR1 is MDHEN and CDR2 is SYDVKM. V lost 7 bases, J lost 0 bases, and 10 bases stayed unmatched. The DNA of the CDR3 is TGTGCCAGCATCCCTGGGGGGACTAGCGGGGTGAGCACAGATACGCAGTATTTT. It specifies CASIPGGTSGVSTDTQYF. Full variable domain (remainder filled in from reference TRBV28 and TRBJ2-3): DVKVTQSSRYLVKRTGEKVFLECVQDMDHENMFWYRQDPGLGLRLIYFSYDVKMKEKGDIPEGYSVSREKKERFSLILESASTNQTSMYLCASIPGGTSGVSTDTQYFGPGTRLTVL.

CDR3 in amino acids: CASSGSGGGTDTQYF. Written as DNA, the CDR3 is TGTGCCAGCAGTGGGAGCGGGGGCGGCACAGATACGCAGTATTTT. V is TRBV6-6 and J is TRBJ2-3; 8 nucleotides agree with TRBD2. This CDR3 is 15 amino acids long. The ends lost 5 bases at V and 1 base at J; junction bases unmatched: 5. Germline V lookup: CDR1 MNHNY, CDR2 SVGAGI (reference sequence).

This rearrangement joins TRBV7-2 to TRBJ2-3; 13 nucleotides match TRBD2. Germline V gene lookup returns CDR1 SGHTA and CDR2 FQGNSA. V trimming: 1 base; J trimming: 3 bases; junction bases outside the gene matches: 4. The CDR3 loop spans 17 amino acids. The CDR3 coding sequence is TGTGCCAGCAGCTTAGGGACTAGCGGGGGTCGGACAGATACGCAGTATTTT. Residues: CASSLGTSGGRTDTQYF.

This clone was recorded many times. The CDR3 DNA follows: TGTGCCAGCAGTGAACGTCCAGCGGGGGAGAATGAGCAGTTCTTC. Protein product: CASSERPAGENEQFF. This chain uses TRBV6-1 with TRBJ2-1, with 8 bases aligning to TRBD2. Trimming at V came to 2 bases and at J to 7 bases, leaving 7 bases not matched to a gene. The CDR3 totals 15 residues. In germline, CDR1 is MNHNS, CDR2 SASEGT.